This TCR beta chain was retrieved from a study of cytomegalovirus exposure and HLA in healthy donors. As for the study in general: Among a few hundred genotyped donors, more than 65% fell in the Caucasian-associated ancestry cluster.

The PCR had 60 Vbeta and 13 Jbeta primers. Assay used: immunoSEQ multiplex PCR; TCRdb lists only in-frame clones, some missing. The data hold 150,000 to 200,000 clones, with less than 90% observed a single time. Among the donors, all were healthy bone marrow donors. On this clone: Its antigen is still unknown.

Study-level points and caveats: Within an earlier analysis, most TCR beta V segments proved productive either about 90% or about 30% of the time.

The sample comprised PBMCs. The TCR was taken from a boy aged 5-17 years in good health and CMV-seronegative.

This CDR3 reads CASSESYRNTEAFF. Here the CDR3 DNA reads TGTGCCAGCAGTGAGTCGTACAGGAACACTGAAGCTTTCTTT. J is TRBJ1-1 and V is TRBV2; D unclear. The V end lost 3 bases, the J end lost 1 base, and 9 bases lay between the germline ends. The CDR3 has 14 residues. Germline CDR1 and CDR2: SNHLY and FYNNEI.